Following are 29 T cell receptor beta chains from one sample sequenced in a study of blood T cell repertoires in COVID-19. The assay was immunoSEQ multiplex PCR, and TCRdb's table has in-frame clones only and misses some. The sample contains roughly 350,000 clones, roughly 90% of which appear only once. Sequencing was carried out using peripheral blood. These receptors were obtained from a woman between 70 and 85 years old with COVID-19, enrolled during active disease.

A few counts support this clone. This chain's CDR3 is CASSLAGGDTQYF. Written as DNA, the CDR3 is TGTGCCAGCAGCTTAGCGGGGGGCGATACGCAGTATTTT. The chain joins TRBV11-2 to TRBJ2-3; D may be TRBD2 (7 bases). Trimming removed 1 base from V and 6 bases from J, with 8 bases in between. Germline-derived CDR1 and CDR2 are SGHAT and FQNNGV. This CDR3 spans 13 amino acids.

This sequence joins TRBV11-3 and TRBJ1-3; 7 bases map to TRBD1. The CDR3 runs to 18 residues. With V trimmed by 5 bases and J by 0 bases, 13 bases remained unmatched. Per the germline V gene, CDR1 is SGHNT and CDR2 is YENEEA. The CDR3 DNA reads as TGTGCCAGCAGCCCGGGACAGACACTACAAATCTCTGGAAACACCATATATTTT. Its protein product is CASSPGQTLQISGNTIYF.

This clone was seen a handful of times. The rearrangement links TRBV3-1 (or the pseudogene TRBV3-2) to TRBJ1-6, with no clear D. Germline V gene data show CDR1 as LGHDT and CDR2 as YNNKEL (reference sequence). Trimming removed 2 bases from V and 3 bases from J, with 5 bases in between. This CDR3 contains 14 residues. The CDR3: CASSQQDYNSPLHF. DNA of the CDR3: TGTGCCAGCAGCCAACAGGACTATAATTCACCCCTCCACTTT.

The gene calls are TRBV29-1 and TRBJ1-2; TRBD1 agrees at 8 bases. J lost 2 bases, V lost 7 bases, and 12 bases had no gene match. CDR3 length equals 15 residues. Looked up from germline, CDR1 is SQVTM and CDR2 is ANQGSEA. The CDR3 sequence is CSAPTGQGGNYGYTF. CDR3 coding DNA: TGCAGCGCCCCGACAGGACAGGGAGGGAACTATGGCTACACCTTC.

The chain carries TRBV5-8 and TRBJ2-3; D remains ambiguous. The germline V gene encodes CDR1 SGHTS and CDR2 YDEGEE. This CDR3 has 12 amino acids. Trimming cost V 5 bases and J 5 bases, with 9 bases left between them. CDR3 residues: CASRFYLDTQYF. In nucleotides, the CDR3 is TGTGCCAGCAGGTTCTATTTAGATACGCAGTATTTT.

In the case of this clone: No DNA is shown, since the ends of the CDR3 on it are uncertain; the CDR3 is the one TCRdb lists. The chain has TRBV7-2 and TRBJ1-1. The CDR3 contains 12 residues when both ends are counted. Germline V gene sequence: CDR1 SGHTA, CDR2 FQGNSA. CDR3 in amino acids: CASSLVGGGTFF.

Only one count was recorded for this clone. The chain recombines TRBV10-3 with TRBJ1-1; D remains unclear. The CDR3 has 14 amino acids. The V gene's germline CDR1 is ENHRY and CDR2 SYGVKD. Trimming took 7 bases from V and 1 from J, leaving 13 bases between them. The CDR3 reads CAITASTGNTEAFF. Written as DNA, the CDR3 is TGTGCCATCACCGCGAGTACCGGGAACACTGAAGCTTTCTTT.

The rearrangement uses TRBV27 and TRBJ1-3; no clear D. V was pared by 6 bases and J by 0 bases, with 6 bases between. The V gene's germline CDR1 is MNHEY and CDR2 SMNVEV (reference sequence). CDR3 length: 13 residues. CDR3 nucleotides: TGTGCCAGCAGAATGAGCTCTGGAAACACCATATATTTT. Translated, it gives CASRMSSGNTIYF.

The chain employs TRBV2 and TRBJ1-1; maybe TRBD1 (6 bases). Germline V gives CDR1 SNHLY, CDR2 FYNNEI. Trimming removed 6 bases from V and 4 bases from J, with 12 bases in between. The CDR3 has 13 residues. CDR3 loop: CASRDRQVTEAFF. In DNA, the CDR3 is TGTGCCAGCAGAGATAGACAGGTCACTGAAGCTTTCTTT.

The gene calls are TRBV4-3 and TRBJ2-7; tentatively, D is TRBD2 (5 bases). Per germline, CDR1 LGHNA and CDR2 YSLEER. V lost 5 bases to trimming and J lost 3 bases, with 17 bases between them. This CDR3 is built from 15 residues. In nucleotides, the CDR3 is TGCGCCAGCAGCTATAGGGCCGGTGAGGGCTACGAGCAGTACTTC. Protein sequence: CASSYRAGEGYEQYF.

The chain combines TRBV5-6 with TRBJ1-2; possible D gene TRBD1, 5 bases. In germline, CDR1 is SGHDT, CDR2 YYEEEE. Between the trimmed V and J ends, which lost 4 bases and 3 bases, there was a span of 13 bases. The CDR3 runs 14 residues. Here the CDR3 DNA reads TGTGCCAGCAGCCCTCCGGGACTCTACTATGGCTACACCTTC. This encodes CASSPPGLYYGYTF.

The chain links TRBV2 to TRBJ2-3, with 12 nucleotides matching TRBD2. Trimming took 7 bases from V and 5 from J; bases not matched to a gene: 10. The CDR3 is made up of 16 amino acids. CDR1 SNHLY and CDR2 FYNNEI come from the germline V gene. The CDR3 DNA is TGTGCCAGCAACACCCCTAGCGGGGGGGTAGTAGATACGCAGTATTTT. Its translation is CASNTPSGGVVDTQYF.

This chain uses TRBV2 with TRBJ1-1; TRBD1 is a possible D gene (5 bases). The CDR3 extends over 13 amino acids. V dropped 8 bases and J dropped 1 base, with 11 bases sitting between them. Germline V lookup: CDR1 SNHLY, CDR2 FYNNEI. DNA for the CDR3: TGTGCCAGCGTCCTAGGGGAGAACACTGAAGCTTTCTTT. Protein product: CASVLGENTEAFF.

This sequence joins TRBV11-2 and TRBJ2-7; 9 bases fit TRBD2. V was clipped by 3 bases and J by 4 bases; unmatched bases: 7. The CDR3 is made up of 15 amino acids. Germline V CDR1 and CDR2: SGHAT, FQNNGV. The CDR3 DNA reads TGTGCCAGCAGCTTCGAGCTAGCGGGGTCTTACGAGCAGTACTTC. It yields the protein CASSFELAGSYEQYF.

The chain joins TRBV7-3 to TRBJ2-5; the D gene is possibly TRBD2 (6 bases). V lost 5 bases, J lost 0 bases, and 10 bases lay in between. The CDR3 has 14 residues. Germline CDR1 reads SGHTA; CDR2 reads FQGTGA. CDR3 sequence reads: CASSAGGYQETQYF. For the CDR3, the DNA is TGTGCCAGCAGCGCTGGGGGGTACCAAGAGACCCAGTACTTC.

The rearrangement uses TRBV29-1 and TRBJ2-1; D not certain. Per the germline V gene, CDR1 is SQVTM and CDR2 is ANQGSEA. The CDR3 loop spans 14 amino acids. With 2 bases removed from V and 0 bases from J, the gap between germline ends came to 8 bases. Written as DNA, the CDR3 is TGCAGCGTTGAAAGAGCTAGCTCCTACAATGAGCAGTTCTTC. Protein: CSVERASSYNEQFF.

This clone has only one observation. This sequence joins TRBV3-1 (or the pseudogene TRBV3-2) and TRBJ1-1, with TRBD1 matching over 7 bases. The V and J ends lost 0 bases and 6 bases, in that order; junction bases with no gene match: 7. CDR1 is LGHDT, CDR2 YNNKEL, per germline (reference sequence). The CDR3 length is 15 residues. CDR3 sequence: CASSQEGRGIPEAFF. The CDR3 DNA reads TGTGCCAGCAGCCAAGAAGGCAGGGGGATTCCTGAAGCTTTCTTT.

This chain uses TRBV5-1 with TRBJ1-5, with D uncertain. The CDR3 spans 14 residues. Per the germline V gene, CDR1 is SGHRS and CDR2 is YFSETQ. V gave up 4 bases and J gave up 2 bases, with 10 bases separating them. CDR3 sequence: CASSPLAGNQPQHF. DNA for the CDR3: TGCGCCAGCAGCCCCCTAGCGGGCAATCAGCCCCAGCATTTT.

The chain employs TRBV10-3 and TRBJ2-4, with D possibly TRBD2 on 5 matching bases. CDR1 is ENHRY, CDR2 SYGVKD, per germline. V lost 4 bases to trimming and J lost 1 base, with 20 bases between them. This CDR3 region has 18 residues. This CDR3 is CAISASPLRAAAKNIQYF. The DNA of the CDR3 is TGTGCCATCAGTGCCTCTCCCCTGAGGGCCGCGGCCAAAAACATTCAGTACTTC.

CDR3 region: CASSPLTGPVEKLFF. The CDR3 bases are TGTGCCAGCAGCCCGTTAACAGGGCCGGTGGAAAAACTGTTTTTT. V and J are TRBV7-9 and TRBJ1-4; possible D gene TRBD1, 6 bases. The CDR3 consists of 15 residues. Germline CDR1 reads SEHNR; CDR2 reads FQNEAQ (reference sequence). V lost 5 bases to trimming and J lost 8 bases, with 18 bases between them. The whole variable domain, filled in from reference TRBV7-9 and TRBJ1-4, reads DTGVSQNPRHKITKRGQNVTFRCDPISEHNRLYWYRQTLGQGPEFLTYFQNEAQLEKSRLLSDRFSAERPKGSFSTLEIQRTEQGDSAMYLCASSPLTGPVEKLFFGSGTQLSVL.

Written as DNA, the CDR3 is TGTGCCATCAACCAGGGGAACACTGAAGCTTTCTTT. It yields the protein CAINQGNTEAFF. The chain links TRBV10-3 to TRBJ1-1, with D possibly matching TRBD1 (5 bases). Per the germline V gene, CDR1 is ENHRY and CDR2 is SYGVKD. Trimming left V 7 bases short and J 1 base short, with 7 bases between. The CDR3 contains 12 residues.

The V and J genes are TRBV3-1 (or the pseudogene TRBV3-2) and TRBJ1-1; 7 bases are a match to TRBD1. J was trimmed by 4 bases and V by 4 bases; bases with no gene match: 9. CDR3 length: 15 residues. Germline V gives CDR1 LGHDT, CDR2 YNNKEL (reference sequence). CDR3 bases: TGTGCCAGCAGCCGGGACAGTTTCTCCCCCACTGAAGCTTTCTTT. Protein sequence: CASSRDSFSPTEAFF.

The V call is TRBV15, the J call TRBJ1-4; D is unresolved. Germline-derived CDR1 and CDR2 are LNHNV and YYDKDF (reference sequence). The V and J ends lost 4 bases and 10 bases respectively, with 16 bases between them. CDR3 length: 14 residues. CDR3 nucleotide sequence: TGTGCCACCAGCATAGAGGGTCTAAGGAGAAAACTGTTTTTT. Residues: CATSIEGLRRKLFF.

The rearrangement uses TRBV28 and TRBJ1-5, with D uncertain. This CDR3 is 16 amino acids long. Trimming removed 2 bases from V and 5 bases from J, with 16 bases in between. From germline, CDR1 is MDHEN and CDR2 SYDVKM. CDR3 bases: TGTGCCAGCAGTTTAAGCCAGGTCTACTTAGATCAGCCCCAGCATTTT. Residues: CASSLSQVYLDQPQHF.

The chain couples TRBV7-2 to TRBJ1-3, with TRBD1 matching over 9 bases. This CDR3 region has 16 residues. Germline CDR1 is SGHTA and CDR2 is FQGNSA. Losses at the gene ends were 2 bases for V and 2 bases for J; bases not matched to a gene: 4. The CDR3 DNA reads TGTGCCAGCAGCTTATCACAGGGGGCGGCTGGAAACACCATATATTTT. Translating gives CASSLSQGAAGNTIYF.

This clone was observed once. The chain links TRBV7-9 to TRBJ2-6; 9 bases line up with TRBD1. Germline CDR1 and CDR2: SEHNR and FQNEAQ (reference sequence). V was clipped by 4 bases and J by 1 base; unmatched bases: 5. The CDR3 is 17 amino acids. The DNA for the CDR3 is TGTGCCAGCAGCTGGGGACAGGGACATTCTGGGGCCAACGTCCTGACTTTC. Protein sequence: CASSWGQGHSGANVLTF.

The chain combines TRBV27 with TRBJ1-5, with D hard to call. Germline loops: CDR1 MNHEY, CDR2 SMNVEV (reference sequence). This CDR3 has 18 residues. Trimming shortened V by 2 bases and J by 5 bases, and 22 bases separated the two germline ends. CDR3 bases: TGTGCCAGCAGTTTAACGCCCGACGGGAGGAGAGTCGATCAGCCCCAGCATTTT. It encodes CASSLTPDGRRVDQPQHF.

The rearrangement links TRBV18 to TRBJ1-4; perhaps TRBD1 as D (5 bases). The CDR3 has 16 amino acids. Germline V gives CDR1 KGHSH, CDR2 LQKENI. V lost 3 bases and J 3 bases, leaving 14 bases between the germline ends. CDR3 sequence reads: CASSPPGGDSNEKLFF. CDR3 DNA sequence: TGTGCCAGCTCACCCCCTGGGGGGGACTCTAATGAAAAACTGTTTTTT.

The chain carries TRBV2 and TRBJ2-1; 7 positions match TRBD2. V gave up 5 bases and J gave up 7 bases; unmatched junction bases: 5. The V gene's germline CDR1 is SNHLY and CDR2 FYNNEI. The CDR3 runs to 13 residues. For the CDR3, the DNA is TGTGCCAGCAGTAAGCCGGGGGGAAATGAGCAGTTCTTC. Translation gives CASSKPGGNEQFF. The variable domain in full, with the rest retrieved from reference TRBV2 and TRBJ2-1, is EPEVTQTPSHQVTQMGQEVILRCVPISNHLYFYWYRQILGQKVEFLVSFYNNEISEKSEIFDDQFSVERPDGSNFTLKIRSTKLEDSAMYFCASSKPGGNEQFFGPGTRLTVL.